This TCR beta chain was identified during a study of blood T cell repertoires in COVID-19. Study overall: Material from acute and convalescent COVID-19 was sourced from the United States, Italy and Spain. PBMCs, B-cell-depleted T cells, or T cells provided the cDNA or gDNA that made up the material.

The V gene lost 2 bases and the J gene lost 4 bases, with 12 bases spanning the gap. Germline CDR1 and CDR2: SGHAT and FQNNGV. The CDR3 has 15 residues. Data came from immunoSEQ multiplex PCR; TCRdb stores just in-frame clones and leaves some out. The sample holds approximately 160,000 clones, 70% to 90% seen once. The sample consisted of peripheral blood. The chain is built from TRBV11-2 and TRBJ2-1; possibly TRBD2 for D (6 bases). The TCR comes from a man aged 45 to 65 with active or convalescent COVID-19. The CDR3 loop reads CASSLRLEGYNEQFF. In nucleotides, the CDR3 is TGTGCCAGCAGCTTAAGATTGGAGGGTTACAATGAGCAGTTCTTC.